Sequencing of this T cell receptor beta chain was carried out in a study of T cells in Graves' hyperthyroidism and ophthalmopathy. V lost 1 base, J lost 4 bases, and 10 bases lay in between. The germline CDR1 and CDR2 sequences are LGHDT and YNNKEL (reference sequence). This CDR3 has 14 amino acids. The diagnostic basis comprised clinical symptoms, serum thyroxine and TRAb, thyroid ultrasound and orbital computed tomography. Template material for amplifying TCR beta CDR3 regions consisted of RNA transcripts. The primer set for the first-round RT-PCR of the TCR CDR3 was HTBI. TCRdb processed the multiplex PCR reads anew with MiXCR; each CDR3 protein has one entry. The table lists 450,000 to 600,000 distinct CDR3 sequences, 15% to 20% of them singletons.

V gene TRBV3-1 combines with J gene TRBJ2-5; tentative D call: TRBD1 (6 bases). The source material was blood. The origin of this receptor is a man aged 40-50 years with Graves' ophthalmopathy. The CDR3 sequence: CASSQAQGRETQYF. CDR3 nucleotides: TGTGCCAGCAGCCAAGCCCAGGGGCGAGAGACCCAGTACTTC.